This record looks at one TCR beta chain sequence and its context. The antigen is undetermined. This entry belongs to a study of PD-1 blockade in mismatch repair-deficient tumors. On the study more broadly: All were previously treated, progressing patients with 11 to 13 mismatch repair-deficient cancer types.

Study findings and constraints: Tumor-resident clones, often undetectable pretreatment in blood, expanded then contracted after pembrolizumab.

Libraries were prepared by immunoSEQ multiplex PCR; TCRdb keeps only in-frame clonotypes and omits some of them. The table shows about 39,000 clones, with around 80% occurring only once. TCRs were sequenced from a few patients responding to pembrolizumab. V was trimmed by 7 bases and J by 0 bases, leaving 6 bases between them. This CDR3 has 12 residues. CDR1 and CDR2 from the germline V gene are SNHLY and FYNNEI. The sample in question was PBMCs, obtained around 40 weeks after starting pembrolizumab. This receptor was identified in an adult with mismatch repair-deficient cancer. This chain uses TRBV2 with TRBJ2-5; D uncertain. For the CDR3, the DNA is TGTGCCAGCACTCGGTACCAAGAGACCCAGTACTTC. Translation gives CASTRYQETQYF.